The 7 T cell receptor beta chains presented below share a single source sample, sequenced in a study of control samples from healthy donors and cancer patients. The protocol was immunoSEQ multiplex PCR, while the TCRdb copy is restricted to in-frame clones and leaves out a portion. The repertoire holds just over 150,000 clones, with around nine tenths as singletons. The sample comprised blood. These receptors were taken from a man in his thirties or forties in good health.

Notes on this clone: Different DNA sequences within this sample yield the same CDR3. V gene TRBV7-2 combines with J gene TRBJ2-7, with 7 bases identical to TRBD1. V dropped 5 bases and J dropped 0; count of bases not matched to a gene: 4. Germline CDR1 reads SGHTA; CDR2 reads FQGNSA. This CDR3 contains 14 residues. CDR3 nucleotide sequence: TGTGCCAGCAGCCCACAGGGGAGCTCCTACGAGCAGTACTTC. Translation: CASSPQGSSYEQYF.

The chain recombines TRBV20-1 with TRBJ1-4, with D unclear. Trimming took 0 bases from V and 12 from J, leaving 5 bases between them. Germline V gene lookup returns CDR1 DFQATT and CDR2 SNEGSKA (reference sequence). The CDR3 consists of 10 residues. The CDR3, as DNA: TGCAGTGCTAGAGATCTTGAACTGTTTTTT. Protein: CSARDLELFF.

The V gene is TRBV19, the J gene TRBJ1-2; D remains ambiguous. Deletions cut 10 bases from V and 0 bases from J, with 12 bases between. The CDR3 is made up of 13 amino acids. CDR1 LNHDA and CDR2 SQIVND come from the germline V gene (reference sequence). For the CDR3, the DNA is TGTGCCACCGCCGTGGAGGCTAACTATGGCTACACCTTC. Protein sequence: CATAVEANYGYTF. The full variable domain, its missing parts supplied by reference TRBV19 and TRBJ1-2, is DGGITQSPKYLFRKEGQNVTLSCEQNLNHDAMYWYRQDPGQGLRLIYYSQIVNDFQKGDIAEGYSVSREKKESFPLTVTSAQKNPTAFYLCATAVEANYGYTFGSGTRLTVV.

This clone was picked up many times. V and J are TRBV19 and TRBJ1-2, with D tentatively TRBD1 (6 bases). This CDR3 is built from 14 residues. Per germline, CDR1 LNHDA and CDR2 SQIVND (reference sequence). Between the trimmed V and J ends, which lost 5 bases and 2 bases, there was a span of 12 bases. The CDR3 bases are TGTGCCAGTAGTGCTACAGGGACCAACTATGGCTACACCTTC. Translating it yields CASSATGTNYGYTF.

The chain couples TRBV19 to TRBJ1-5, with TRBD1 matching over 7 bases. V lost 8 bases and J lost 4; bases outside the gene matches: 5. The CDR3 length is 13 residues. The V gene's germline CDR1 is LNHDA and CDR2 SQIVND (reference sequence). As DNA, the CDR3 is TGTGCCAGTTCGGACAGGATTAATCAGCCCCAGCATTTT. It encodes CASSDRINQPQHF.

CDR3 residues: CASSQDRHNEQFF. CDR3 sequence (DNA): TGTGCCAGCAGCCAAGATCGACACAATGAGCAGTTCTTC. The gene calls are TRBV3-1 (or the pseudogene TRBV3-2) and TRBJ2-1; D ambiguous. Germline V gene lookup returns CDR1 LGHDT and CDR2 YNNKEL (reference sequence). Trimming took 0 bases from V and 5 from J, leaving 5 bases between them. This CDR3 is built from 13 residues.

This clone was seen a handful of times. This chain connects TRBV18 to TRBJ1-5; unclear D gene. CDR1 KGHSH and CDR2 LQKENI come from the germline V gene. V was clipped by 2 bases and J by 0 bases, with 8 bases between them. CDR3 length: 15 residues. CDR3 region: CASSPNAGSNQPQHF. In nucleotides, the CDR3 is TGTGCCAGCTCACCAAACGCGGGTAGCAATCAGCCCCAGCATTTT.